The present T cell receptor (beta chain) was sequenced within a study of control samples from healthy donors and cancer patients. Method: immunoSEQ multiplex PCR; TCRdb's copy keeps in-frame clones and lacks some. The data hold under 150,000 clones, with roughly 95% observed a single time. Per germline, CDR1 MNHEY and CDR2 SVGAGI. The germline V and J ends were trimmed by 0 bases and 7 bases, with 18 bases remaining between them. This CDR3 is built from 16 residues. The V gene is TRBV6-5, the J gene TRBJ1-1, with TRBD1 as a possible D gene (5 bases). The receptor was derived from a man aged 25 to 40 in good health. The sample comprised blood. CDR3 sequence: CASSYSYGPAGGEAFF. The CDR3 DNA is TGTGCCAGCAGTTACTCGTATGGGCCGGCGGGGGGTGAAGCTTTCTTT.